This is a list of T cell receptor beta chains from one sample in a study of T-cell memory formation after mild COVID-19. One entry per CDR3 protein, called by TCRdb with MiXCR from the 5' RACE reads. This table has more than 250,000 distinct CDR3 sequences, approximately 15% appearing once. The sequenced sample consisted of PBMCs or a T cell subset sorted from them (not recorded which). Receptor source: a man in his late teens or twenties who had mild COVID-19 (a few samples of this study predate the infection). Cell type and time point are not known. The CDR3 runs from the conserved cysteine through the conserved F or W. Fields, in order: V gene, clone size, D gene, J gene, CDR3 DNA, CDR3 protein. The D gene is left open where the match is weak. The size entry is marked missing in some rows and otherwise reads once, few, many or a size class.

v_gene: TRBV27; abundance: .; d_gene: .; j_gene: TRBJ2-2; CDR3nt: TGTGCCAGCAGTGAACCCAGGGACACCGGGGAGCTGTTTTTT; CDR3aa: CASSEPRDTGELFF
v_gene: TRBV7-8; abundance: .; d_gene: TRBD1; j_gene: TRBJ1-4; CDR3nt: TGTGCCAGCAGCTTAGCGATATACGGACAGGCGCCAACTAATGAAAAACTGTTTTTT; CDR3aa: CASSLAIYGQAPTNEKLFF
v_gene: TRBV12-3/TRBV12-4; abundance: few; d_gene: TRBD1; j_gene: TRBJ2-7; CDR3nt: TGTGCCAGCAGTTTGGGTGGCTCTCCCGGACAGGGGAACTTC; CDR3aa: CASSLGGSPGQGNF
v_gene: TRBV5-5; abundance: once; d_gene: TRBD1; j_gene: TRBJ1-6; CDR3nt: TGTGCCAGCAGCGACAGGGTAGACGGTTATTCACCCCTCCACTTT; CDR3aa: CASSDRVDGYSPLHF
v_gene: TRBV5-1; abundance: .; d_gene: .; j_gene: TRBJ2-3; CDR3nt: TGCGCCAGCAGCTCCTACGGGGTAGCGGTGGATACGCAGTATTTT; CDR3aa: CASSSYGVAVDTQYF
v_gene: TRBV30; abundance: few; d_gene: .; j_gene: TRBJ2-2; CDR3nt: TGTGCCTCTCAGGGTTTTGGGAACACCGGGGAGCTGTTTTTT; CDR3aa: CASQGFGNTGELFF
v_gene: TRBV4-1; abundance: few; d_gene: .; j_gene: TRBJ1-2; CDR3nt: TGCGCCAGCAGGCCTATTCCCCTTAACAGGGACGGCTACACCTTC; CDR3aa: CASRPIPLNRDGYTF
v_gene: TRBV7-9; abundance: once; d_gene: .; j_gene: TRBJ1-4; CDR3nt: TGTGCCAGCAGCGAGACAGGTTGGGGTGGAGAAAAACTGTTTTTT; CDR3aa: CASSETGWGGEKLFF
v_gene: TRBV10-3; abundance: few; d_gene: .; j_gene: TRBJ2-3; CDR3nt: TGTGCCATCACTGGGGGGAGCACAGATACGCAGTATTTT; CDR3aa: CAITGGSTDTQYF
v_gene: TRBV5-1; abundance: .; d_gene: .; j_gene: TRBJ2-4; CDR3nt: TGCGCCAGCAGCTTGCTTCCAGGGCGGGCCAAAAACATTCAGTACTTC; CDR3aa: CASSLLPGRAKNIQYF
v_gene: TRBV29-1; abundance: .; d_gene: TRBD1; j_gene: TRBJ2-2; CDR3nt: TGCAGCGCCATGACAGGGACGAACACCGGGGAGCTGTTTTTT; CDR3aa: CSAMTGTNTGELFF
v_gene: TRBV7-2; abundance: many; d_gene: .; j_gene: TRBJ2-3; CDR3nt: TGTGCCAGCAGCTCCTTCGCAGATACGCAGTATTTT; CDR3aa: CASSSFADTQYF
v_gene: TRBV7-2; abundance: few; d_gene: .; j_gene: TRBJ2-3; CDR3nt: TGTGCCAGCAGCTTAGCGGTGGCAGGGGGGTTAGCAGATACGCAGTATTTT; CDR3aa: CASSLAVAGGLADTQYF
v_gene: TRBV3-2; abundance: few; d_gene: .; j_gene: TRBJ1-6; CDR3nt: TGTGCCAGCAGCCCCTCAGACAGGGGATTAGGCTCCTATAATTCACCCCTCCACTTT; CDR3aa: CASSPSDRGLGSYNSPLHF
v_gene: TRBV29-1; abundance: few; d_gene: .; j_gene: TRBJ2-1; CDR3nt: TGCAGCGTTGAAGATGGGGGTGGCAGGGAGCAGTTCTTC; CDR3aa: CSVEDGGGREQFF
v_gene: TRBV5-1; abundance: .; d_gene: TRBD1; j_gene: TRBJ2-1; CDR3nt: TGCGCCAGCAGGGCAGGGGGCAATGAGCAGTTCTTC; CDR3aa: CASRAGGNEQFF
v_gene: TRBV5-1; abundance: few; d_gene: .; j_gene: TRBJ1-2; CDR3nt: TGCGCCAGCAGCTTGGAGGCGGGTGAACATGGCTACACCTTC; CDR3aa: CASSLEAGEHGYTF
v_gene: TRBV6-2/TRBV6-3; abundance: .; d_gene: TRBD1; j_gene: TRBJ2-5; CDR3nt: TGTGCCAGCAGTGAGAAAACAGGGGGCATTTTTCAGACCCAGTACTTC; CDR3aa: CASSEKTGGIFQTQYF
v_gene: TRBV4-3; abundance: .; d_gene: .; j_gene: TRBJ2-3; CDR3nt: TGCGCCAGCAGCCAAGACTATGGAACGGATACGCAGTATTTT; CDR3aa: CASSQDYGTDTQYF
v_gene: TRBV7-9; abundance: few; d_gene: TRBD1; j_gene: TRBJ1-1; CDR3nt: TGTGCCAGCAGAGGGACAGGGAACACTGAAGCTTTCTTT; CDR3aa: CASRGTGNTEAFF
v_gene: TRBV12-3/TRBV12-4; abundance: .; d_gene: .; j_gene: TRBJ2-6; CDR3nt: TGTGCCAGCAGAGTAGGGGAAGCTGGGGCCAACGTCCTGACTTTC; CDR3aa: CASRVGEAGANVLTF
v_gene: TRBV25-1; abundance: .; d_gene: .; j_gene: TRBJ1-2; CDR3nt: TGTGCCAGTAAGACAGGAGAGTATGGCTACACCTTC; CDR3aa: CASKTGEYGYTF
v_gene: TRBV20-1; abundance: few; d_gene: .; j_gene: TRBJ2-2; CDR3nt: TGCAGTGCTAGGGGCGAGAACACCGGGGAGCTGTTTTTT; CDR3aa: CSARGENTGELFF
v_gene: TRBV5-1; abundance: few; d_gene: .; j_gene: TRBJ2-3; CDR3nt: TGCGCCAGCAGCTTGGATTCAGGGTTCGCCACAGATACGCAGTATTTT; CDR3aa: CASSLDSGFATDTQYF